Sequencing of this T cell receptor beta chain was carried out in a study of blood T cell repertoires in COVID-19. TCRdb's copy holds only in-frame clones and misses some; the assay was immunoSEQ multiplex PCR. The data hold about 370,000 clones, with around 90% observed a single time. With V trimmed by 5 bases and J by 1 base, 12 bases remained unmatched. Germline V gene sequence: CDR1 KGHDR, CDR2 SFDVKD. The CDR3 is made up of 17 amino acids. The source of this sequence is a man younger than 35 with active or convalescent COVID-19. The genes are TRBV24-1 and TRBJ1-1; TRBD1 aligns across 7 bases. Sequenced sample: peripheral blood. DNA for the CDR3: TGTGCCACCAGTGGTTCATGGGGGACAGATGCGAACACTGAAGCTTTCTTT. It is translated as CATSGSWGTDANTEAFF.